A single sample is the source of the 14 T cell receptor beta chains below, sequenced in a study of T cells in Graves' hyperthyroidism and ophthalmopathy. Regions amplified from RNA transcripts were the TCR beta CDR3 regions. HTBI primers were the set used in a first-round RT-PCR of the TCR CDR3. TCRdb processed the multiplex PCR reads anew with MiXCR; each CDR3 protein has one entry. The table includes approximately 600,000 distinct CDR3 sequences, over 12% detected once. Sequenced: blood. The receptors derive from a woman between 18 and 29 years old with Graves' ophthalmopathy.

The chain combines TRBV7-9 with TRBJ2-7, with 14 positions matching TRBD2. Germline assignment: CDR1 SEHNR and CDR2 FQNEAQ (reference sequence). The CDR3 has 19 amino acids. J gave up 2 bases and V 5 bases, and 14 bases lay outside the gene matches. The CDR3 nucleotides read TGTGCCAGCAGCCACCCCGGGACTAGCGGGAGTACGATGCCCTACGAGCAGTACTTC. This encodes CASSHPGTSGSTMPYEQYF.

This clonotype was picked up a small number of times. V gene TRBV7-9 combines with J gene TRBJ1-6; the D is unclear. CDR3 size: 17 residues. V lost 3 bases and J lost 8, with 20 bases in between. Germline CDR1 and CDR2: SEHNR and FQNEAQ (reference sequence). The chain's CDR3 is CASSFPSGRRGDSPLHF. For the CDR3, the DNA is TGTGCCAGCAGCTTCCCCAGTGGCAGGCGCGGGGATTCACCCCTCCACTTT.

The chain uses TRBV5-1 and TRBJ2-7; no definite D call. This CDR3 contains 14 residues. V lost 0 bases and J 9 bases, leaving 16 bases between the germline ends. Germline V gene lookup returns CDR1 SGHRS and CDR2 YFSETQ. The CDR3 DNA is TGCGCCAGCAGCTTGGCCGGCCGGACGGACGGGCAGTACTTC. Encoded protein: CASSLAGRTDGQYF.

This chain uses TRBV18 with TRBJ1-1; possible D gene TRBD1, 6 bases. Trimming pared 1 base from V and 4 bases from J, leaving 10 bases between. Germline V gene sequence: CDR1 KGHSH, CDR2 LQKENI. CDR3 length: 14 residues. CDR3 nucleotides: TGTGCCAGCTCACCACAAGGGGGGAGCACTGAAGCTTTCTTT. Amino acids: CASSPQGGSTEAFF.

This clonotype was picked up a small number of times. The V call is TRBV6-6, the J call TRBJ2-3; no definite D call. Germline V gene data show CDR1 as MNHNY and CDR2 as SVGAGI (reference sequence). The V end was cut by 2 bases, the J end by 2 bases, with 8 bases between. There are 14 residues in the CDR3. CDR3 amino acids: CASSYVRSTDTQYF. CDR3 nucleotide sequence: TGTGCCAGCAGTTACGTGAGGTCCACAGATACGCAGTATTTT.

There are many counts of this clonotype. The V gene is TRBV5-1, the J gene TRBJ2-2; no reliable D call. The CDR3 has 15 residues. Germline-derived CDR1 and CDR2 are SGHRS and YFSETQ. The ends were cut back, 1 base at V and 5 bases at J, with 12 bases in the middle. The CDR3: CASSLLAELTGELFF. CDR3 DNA: TGCGCCAGCAGCTTGCTGGCGGAGCTAACCGGGGAGCTGTTTTTT.

The chain recombines TRBV13 with TRBJ1-6; 7 bases agree with TRBD1. This CDR3 is built from 16 residues. V was pared by 5 bases and J by 5 bases, with 9 bases of the junction left unmatched. Germline CDR1 PRHDT, CDR2 FYEKMQ (reference sequence). The CDR3: CASSILKTGNNSPLHF. The CDR3 coding sequence is TGTGCCAGCAGCATCCTAAAGACAGGGAATAATTCACCCCTCCACTTT.

This clonotype was recorded many times. V is TRBV15 and J is TRBJ1-5; D gene ambiguous. Per germline, CDR1 LNHNV and CDR2 YYDKDF (reference sequence). The V and J ends lost 5 bases and 5 bases respectively, with 22 bases between them. The CDR3 runs to 17 residues. The CDR3 protein is CATSAQRWGKGDQPQHF. The CDR3 DNA follows: TGTGCCACCAGCGCCCAACGGTGGGGAAAGGGAGATCAGCCCCAGCATTTT.

This clonotype was seen many times. The chain has TRBV28 and TRBJ2-7; perhaps TRBD1 as D (5 bases). The CDR3 runs to 17 residues. Trimming left V 6 bases short and J 6 bases short, with 27 bases between. Germline CDR1 is MDHEN and CDR2 is SYDVKM. The CDR3 DNA follows: TGTGCCAGCAGCACCCACCTCGACAGTCCCCAGGGATTCGAGCAGTACTTC. Residues: CASSTHLDSPQGFEQYF.

The chain is built from TRBV6-1 and TRBJ2-6; D possibly corresponds to TRBD1 (6 bases). This CDR3 has 17 residues. CDR1 and CDR2 from the germline V gene are MNHNS and SASEGT. The germline V and J ends were trimmed by 7 bases and 4 bases, with 20 bases remaining between them. CDR3 coding DNA: TGTGCCAGCACCCTAGGACAGATAGCTCTGGGGGCCAACGTCCTGACTTTC. Its protein is CASTLGQIALGANVLTF.

At least ten counts were recorded for this clonotype. The genes are TRBV11-2 and TRBJ2-1; 8 bases fit TRBD2. V lost 3 bases and J lost 8; bases outside the gene matches: 15. The CDR3 is 17 residues long. CDR1 SGHAT and CDR2 FQNNGV come from the germline V gene. In DNA, the CDR3 is TGTGCCAGCAGCTTGTATCTAGCTGTCGGGAGGGCCGATGAGCAGTTCTTC. It encodes CASSLYLAVGRADEQFF.

This clonotype has more than one count but fewer than ten. The chain employs TRBV6-4 and TRBJ2-1; D is undetermined. V was trimmed by 7 bases and J by 10 bases, leaving 23 bases between them. Per the germline V gene, CDR1 is MRHNA and CDR2 is SNTAGT. The CDR3 loop spans 15 amino acids. The CDR3 DNA sequence: TGTGCCAGCACACCCTCAGTAAGTAGCATCAGCGAGCAGTTCTTC. Amino acid sequence: CASTPSVSSISEQFF.

Many counts were recorded for this clonotype. This chain uses TRBV5-4 with TRBJ2-7, with TRBD2 identical over 10 bases. Germline-derived CDR1 and CDR2 are SGHNT and YYREEE (reference sequence). The V and J ends lost 3 bases and 6 bases, in that order; junction bases with no gene match: 12. The CDR3 length is 16 residues. In DNA form, the CDR3 reads TGTGCCAGCAGCTCGTGGGTAACTAGCGGGATTTCCGAGCAGTACTTC. Amino acid sequence: CASSSWVTSGISEQYF. Using reference TRBV5-4 and TRBJ2-7 for the parts outside the CDR3, the full variable domain is ETGVTQSPTHLIKTRGQQVTLRCSSQSGHNTVSWYQQALGQGPQFIFQYYREEENGRGNFPPRFSGLQFPNYSSELNVNALELDDSALYLCASSSWVTSGISEQYFGPGTRLTVT.

J is TRBJ1-3 and V is TRBV27, with D tentatively TRBD1 (5 bases). This CDR3 has 15 amino acids. V was clipped by 4 bases and J by 0 bases, with 10 bases between them. The germline CDR1 and CDR2 sequences are MNHEY and SMNVEV (reference sequence). The CDR3 region is CASSSLGTSGNTIYF. CDR3 sequence (DNA): TGTGCCAGCAGTTCCCTTGGGACCTCTGGAAACACCATATATTTT.